This entry features one TCR beta chain sequence. Its antigen is still unknown. Additional DNA sequences in this sample encode the identical CDR3. At deep level, the assay was performed. This table comes from immunoSEQ multiplex PCR, and its TCRdb copy is limited to in-frame clones, with some not included. Altogether about 2 million clones are present, 95% being singletons, with the ten largest covering 0.13%. This sample is part of a study of shared clonotypes between healthy human individuals. Turning to the study itself: The study drew on a couple of women and a few men aged 18 to 49 as donors.

Study findings and constraints: Generation probabilities of non-shared clonotypes were lower (relative to those shared by all four donors).

This CDR3 contains 12 residues. Germline V CDR1 and CDR2: SGHRS, YFSETQ. The ends were cut back, 2 bases at V and 6 bases at J, with 7 bases in the middle. This clonotype originated in a man between 18 and 29 years old in good health. The sample comprised naive CD4+ T cells sorted from blood. Subset specified: CD45RA+ positively selected. J is TRBJ2-3 and V is TRBV5-1; tentatively, D is TRBD1 (6 bases). CDR3 protein: CASSFTGDTQYF. The CDR3 nucleotides read TGCGCCAGCAGCTTTACAGGGGATACGCAGTATTTT.